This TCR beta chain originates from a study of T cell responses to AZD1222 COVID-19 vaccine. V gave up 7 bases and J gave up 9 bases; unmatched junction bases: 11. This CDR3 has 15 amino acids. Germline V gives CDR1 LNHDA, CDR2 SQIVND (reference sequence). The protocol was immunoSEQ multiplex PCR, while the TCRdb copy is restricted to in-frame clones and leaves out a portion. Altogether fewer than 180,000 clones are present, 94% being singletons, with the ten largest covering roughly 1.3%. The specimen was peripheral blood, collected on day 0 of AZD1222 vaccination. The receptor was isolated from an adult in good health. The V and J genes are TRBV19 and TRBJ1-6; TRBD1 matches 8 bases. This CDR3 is CASKVQDRAVSPLHF. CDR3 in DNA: TGTGCCAGTAAAGTCCAGGACAGGGCCGTTTCACCCCTCCACTTT.